These T cell receptor beta chains were read from a single sample in a study of identical twins. TCRdb recomputed calls from the 5' RACE reads with MiXCR, one row per CDR3 protein. The profile shows approximately 1.8 million distinct CDR3 sequences, about 31% of them singletons. Sequencing was performed on cord blood. Receptors were obtained from a newborn girl in good health. Both conserved end residues are part of each CDR3. The D gene is left open where the match is weak. Some rows mark clone size as missing; the rest say once, few, many or name a class of expanded clone.

CDR3 protein | CDR3 DNA | D gene | clone size | J gene | V gene
CASSFQAKSYEQYF | TGTGCCAGCAGCTTTCAGGCAAAATCCTACGAGCAGTACTTC | NA | once | TRBJ2-7 | TRBV7-8
CASSQDLTSGAQSIYNEQFF | TGTGCCAGCAGCCAAGATCTTACTAGCGGGGCCCAATCAATCTACAATGAGCAGTTCTTC | TRBD2 | NA | TRBJ2-1 | TRBV3-1
CSARDRDTLYEQYF | TGCAGTGCTAGGGACCGGGACACACTCTACGAGCAGTACTTC | NA | few | TRBJ2-7 | TRBV20-1
CSASIGLAGGYHEQFF | TGCAGTGCTAGTATCGGGCTAGCGGGGGGTTATCATGAGCAGTTCTTC | TRBD2 | few | TRBJ2-1 | TRBV20-1
CASSFQSYTDTQYF | TGTGCCAGCAGCTTCCAGTCATACACAGATACGCAGTATTTT | NA | NA | TRBJ2-3 | TRBV5-5
CASSLVQDYTEAFF | TGTGCCAGCAGCTTAGTGCAGGATTACACTGAAGCTTTCTTT | NA | few | TRBJ1-1 | TRBV11-2
CASSLAAQVFEGYTF | TGCGCCAGCAGCTTGGCCGCTCAGGTTTTCGAGGGCTACACCTTC | NA | few | TRBJ1-2 | TRBV5-1
CASSLVVAGGTYNEQFF | TGCGCCAGCAGCTTGGTAGTAGCGGGGGGAACCTACAATGAGCAGTTCTTC | TRBD2 | few | TRBJ2-1 | TRBV5-1
CASSGEGRYGYTF | TGTGCCAGCAGCGGCGAGGGGAGGTACGGCTACACCTTC | NA | few | TRBJ1-2 | TRBV5-6
CASSSGLAGGVDNEQFF | TGTGCCAGCAGCTCTGGACTAGCGGGAGGCGTGGACAATGAGCAGTTCTTC | TRBD2 | few | TRBJ2-1 | TRBV5-8
CSVGVSSDYEQYF | TGCAGCGTTGGGGTTAGCTCTGACTACGAGCAGTACTTC | NA | many | TRBJ2-7 | TRBV29-1
CSARGVAGGLAISETQYF | TGCAGTGCTAGAGGCGTAGCGGGAGGTTTGGCGATTTCGGAGACCCAGTACTTC | TRBD2 | few | TRBJ2-5 | TRBV20-1
CASRKTGGQAKNIQYF | TGTGCCAGCAGAAAGACAGGGGGTCAAGCCAAAAACATTCAGTACTTC | TRBD1 | many | TRBJ2-4 | TRBV27
CAISERLAGGPMYEQYF | TGTGCCATCAGTGAAAGGCTAGCGGGAGGGCCGATGTACGAGCAGTACTTC | TRBD2 | few | TRBJ2-7 | TRBV10-3
CASSSHPEEGSTDTQYF | TGTGCCAGCAGCTCCCACCCCGAAGAAGGGAGCACAGATACGCAGTATTTT | NA | NA | TRBJ2-3 | TRBV11-2
CASTAPTCSYNEQFF | TGTGCCAGCACCGCCCCCACATGCTCCTACAATGAGCAGTTCTTC | NA | NA | TRBJ2-1 | TRBV7-2
CASSWGVIWYETSGDPSLDTQYF | TGTGCCAGCAGTTGGGGAGTTATTTGGTATGAGACTAGCGGGGACCCTAGTTTGGATACGCAGTATTTT | TRBD2 | few | TRBJ2-3 | TRBV12-3/TRBV12-4
CAIRSGQLDTDTQYF | TGTGCCATCAGGAGCGGACAACTTGACACAGATACGCAGTATTTT | NA | NA | TRBJ2-3 | TRBV10-3
CASPGDTQYF | TGTGCCAGCCCTGGAGATACGCAGTATTTT | NA | few | TRBJ2-3 | TRBV6-6
CVSSLNPFQDRSYNEQFF | TGTGTCAGCAGTTTAAATCCGTTTCAGGACCGCTCCTACAATGAGCAGTTCTTC | NA | NA | TRBJ2-1 | TRBV28
CASSYSSNDNYGCTF | TGTGCCAGCAGTTACAGCTCCAATGATAACTATGGCTGCACCTTC | NA | NA | TRBJ1-2 | TRBV6-5
CSVGGQRSTNEKLFF | TGCAGCGTTGGAGGGCAACGATCAACTAATGAAAAACTGTTTTTT | NA | many | TRBJ1-4 | TRBV29-1
CASSCRTDTQYF | TGTGCCAGCAGCTGCCGTACAGATACGCAGTATTTT | NA | NA | TRBJ2-3 | TRBV21-1
CASSQVTPGLAGAYNEQYF | TGTGCCAGCAGCCAAGTGACACCGGGACTAGCGGGGGCCTACAATGAGCAGTACTTC | TRBD2 | once | TRBJ2-5 | TRBV3-1
CASSEGRLNNEQYF | TGTGCCAGCAGTGAAGGAAGGCTTAACAATGAGCAGTACTTC | NA | NA | TRBJ2-7 | TRBV2
CSARKVAGARNYEQYF | TGCAGTGCTAGAAAGGTAGCGGGAGCAAGGAACTACGAGCAGTACTTC | TRBD2 | NA | TRBJ2-7 | TRBV20-1
CASSSRGAGPLLSYEQYF | TGTGCCAGCAGTTCCCGGGGAGCGGGCCCCTTACTCTCCTACGAGCAGTACTTC | NA | few | TRBJ2-7 | TRBV6-2/TRBV6-3
CASSYRSQAVSSYEQYF | TGTGCCAGCAGTTACCGTTCTCAAGCGGTGAGCTCCTACGAGCAGTACTTC | NA | few | TRBJ2-7 | TRBV6-6
CATSSLRDRNYGYTF | TGTGCCACCAGCTCCCTAAGGGACAGAAACTATGGCTACACCTTC | TRBD1 | few | TRBJ1-2 | TRBV15
CSVPRGDFLGTGELFF | TGCAGCGTTCCCCGCGGGGACTTCTTAGGCACCGGGGAGCTGTTTTTT | NA | few | TRBJ2-2 | TRBV29-1
CASSTFFGQGGNQPQHF | TGTGCCAGCAGTACCTTTTTCGGACAGGGGGGCAATCAGCCCCAGCATTTT | TRBD1 | NA | TRBJ1-5 | TRBV7-8
CASVDRANYGYTF | TGTGCCAGCGTGGACAGGGCAAACTATGGCTACACCTTC | TRBD1 | NA | TRBJ1-2 | TRBV7-2
CASSAKTGANQPQHF | TGTGCCAGCAGTGCCAAAACAGGGGCCAATCAGCCCCAGCATTTT | TRBD1 | NA | TRBJ1-5 | TRBV27
CASSQLAGGNYNEQFF | TGTGCCAGCAGCCAATTAGCTGGGGGAAACTACAATGAGCAGTTCTTC | NA | few | TRBJ2-1 | TRBV3-1
CASSTGTGGSGKLFF | TGTGCCAGCAGTACCGGGACAGGGGGTTCAGGGAAACTGTTTTTT | TRBD1 | few | TRBJ1-4 | TRBV2
CASRKTGFFPTGELFF | TGTGCCAGCAGGAAGACAGGGTTTTTCCCCACCGGGGAGCTGTTTTTT | TRBD1 | NA | TRBJ2-2 | TRBV27
CASSQDGLVLSSYNEQFF | TGTGCCAGCAGCCAAGATGGACTAGTCCTTAGCTCCTACAATGAGCAGTTCTTC | TRBD2 | many | TRBJ2-1 | TRBV3-1
CASSYTIAGIYEQYF | TGTGCCAGCAGTTACACGATAGCGGGGATCTACGAGCAGTACTTC | TRBD2 | NA | TRBJ2-7 | TRBV6-5
CASRNPTERGGEQYF | TGTGCCAGTAGGAACCCGACGGAGAGGGGTGGGGAGCAGTACTTC | NA | NA | TRBJ2-4 | TRBV27
CASSKRTVGDGEQYF | TGTGCCAGCAGCAAACGGACAGTGGGGGACGGCGAGCAGTACTTC | NA | NA | TRBJ2-7 | TRBV21-1
CAISGTGPLSGTNVLTF | TGTGCCATCAGTGGGACAGGACCCCTCTCTGGGACCAACGTCCTGACTTTC | TRBD1 | NA | TRBJ2-6 | TRBV10-3
CSARGTVRGGQPQHF | TGCAGTGCTAGAGGGACGGTGCGGGGCGGTCAGCCCCAGCATTTT | NA | NA | TRBJ1-5 | TRBV20-1
CASSQLYSNQPQHF | TGCGCCAGCAGCCAGCTCTATAGCAATCAGCCCCAGCATTTT | NA | few | TRBJ1-5 | TRBV4-1
CASSLGGFENGYWGKNIQYF | TGTGCCAGCAGCTTAGGGGGGTTCGAGAATGGTTATTGGGGGAAAAACATTCAGTACTTC | NA | many | TRBJ2-4 | TRBV11-2
CASSPGTRLNEQFF | TGTGCCAGCAGCCCGGGGACCCGCTTGAATGAGCAGTTCTTC | NA | NA | TRBJ2-1 | TRBV7-2
CASTQTGDYNEQFF | TGTGCCAGCACCCAAACAGGGGACTACAATGAGCAGTTCTTC | TRBD1 | few | TRBJ2-1 | TRBV12-3/TRBV12-4